This T cell receptor beta chain was identified during a study of T cell responses to AZD1222 COVID-19 vaccine. TCRdb keeps only in-frame clones here, not all; method: immunoSEQ multiplex PCR. The table lists roughly 120,000 clones, around 90% of them singletons. Material: peripheral blood, obtained on day 0 of MenACWY control vaccination. The sequence derives from an adult in good health.

In nucleotides, the CDR3 is TGTGCCAGCTCACCAACTCCCTCCCTCTCCTACGAGCAGTACTTC. It yields the protein CASSPTPSLSYEQYF. The rearrangement joins TRBV18 to TRBJ2-7; no reliable D call. This CDR3 comprises 15 residues. The V gene lost 2 bases and the J gene lost 0 bases, with 11 bases spanning the gap. Germline CDR1 KGHSH, CDR2 LQKENI.